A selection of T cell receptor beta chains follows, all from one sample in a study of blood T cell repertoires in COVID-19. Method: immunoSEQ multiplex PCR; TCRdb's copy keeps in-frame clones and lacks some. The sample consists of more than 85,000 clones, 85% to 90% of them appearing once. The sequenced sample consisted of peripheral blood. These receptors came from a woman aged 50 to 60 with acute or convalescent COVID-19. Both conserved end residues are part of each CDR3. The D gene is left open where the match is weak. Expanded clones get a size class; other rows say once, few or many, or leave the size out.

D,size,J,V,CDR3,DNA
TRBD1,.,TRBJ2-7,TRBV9,CASSVSQGANEQYF,TGTGCCAGCAGCGTATCACAGGGGGCGAATGAGCAGTACTTC
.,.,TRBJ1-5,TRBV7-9,CASTPGDSRNQPQHF,TGTGCCAGCACCCCCGGCGACAGCCGCAATCAGCCCCAGCATTTT
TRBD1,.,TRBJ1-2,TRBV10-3,CAITTGQPANYGYTF,TGTGCCATCACTACGGGACAGCCAGCTAACTATGGCTACACCTTC
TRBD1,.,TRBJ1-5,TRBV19,CASSMRGQGIQPQHF,TGTGCCAGTAGTATGAGGGGACAGGGTATTCAGCCCCAGCATTTT
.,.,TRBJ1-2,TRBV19,CASSRSYGYTF,TGTGCCAGTAGTAGGAGCTATGGCTACACCTTC
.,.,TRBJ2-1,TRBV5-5,CATHLGAVSYNEQFF,TGTGCCACCCATTTGGGGGCCGTATCCTACAATGAGCAGTTCTTC
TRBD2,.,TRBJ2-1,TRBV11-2,CASKTKPGLATGEQFF,TGTGCCAGCAAAACAAAACCGGGACTAGCGACCGGTGAGCAGTTCTTC
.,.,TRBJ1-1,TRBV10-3,CAASSREGTEAFF,TGTGCCGCATCGAGCAGGGAGGGGACTGAAGCTTTCTTT
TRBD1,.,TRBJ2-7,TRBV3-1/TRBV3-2,CASSHDRDYEQYF,TGTGCCAGCAGCCACGACAGGGACTACGAGCAGTACTTC
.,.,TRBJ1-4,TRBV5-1,CASSPGHRDEKLFF,TGCGCCAGCAGCCCCGGACACCGCGATGAAAAACTGTTTTTT
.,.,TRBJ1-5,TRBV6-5,CASSSYPDQPQHF,TGTGCCAGCAGTTCCTATCCCGATCAGCCCCAGCATTTT
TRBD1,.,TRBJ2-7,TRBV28,CASSLGTAPYEQYF,TGTGCCAGCAGTTTAGGGACAGCACCCTACGAGCAGTACTTC
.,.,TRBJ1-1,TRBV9,CASSVVGEGNTEAFF,TGTGCCAGCAGCGTAGTGGGGGAGGGAAACACTGAAGCTTTCTTT
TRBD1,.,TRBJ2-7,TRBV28,CASSSLETGGSSYEQYF,TGTGCCAGCAGTTCCTTAGAGACAGGGGGGAGCTCCTACGAGCAGTACTTC
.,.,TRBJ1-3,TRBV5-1,CASSLDSYSGNTIYF,TGCGCCAGCAGCTTGGACAGCTACTCTGGAAACACCATATATTTT
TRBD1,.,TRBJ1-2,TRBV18,CASSPRDRVKDGYTF,TGTGCCAGCTCACCCCGGGACAGGGTAAAGGATGGCTACACCTTC
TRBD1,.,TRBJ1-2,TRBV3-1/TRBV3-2,CASSQDVQGALGGYTF,TGTGCCAGCAGCCAAGATGTACAGGGGGCCCTGGGGGGCTACACCTTC
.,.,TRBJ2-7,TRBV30,CAWGETGSYEQYF,TGTGCCTGGGGGGAGACAGGCTCCTACGAGCAGTACTTC
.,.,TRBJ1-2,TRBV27,CASLRGSAFYGYTF,TGTGCCAGCCTTCGAGGCAGCGCCTTCTATGGCTACACCTTC
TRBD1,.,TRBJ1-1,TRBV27,CASSSLDRATEAFF,TGTGCCAGCAGCTCCTTAGACAGGGCCACTGAAGCTTTCTTT
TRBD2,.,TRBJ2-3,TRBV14,CASSLERESSTDTQYF,TGTGCCAGCAGCCTAGAGCGGGAGAGTAGCACAGATACGCAGTATTTT
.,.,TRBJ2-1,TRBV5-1,CASSPTRQANYNEQFF,TGCGCCAGCAGCCCCACAAGGCAGGCTAACTACAATGAGCAGTTCTTC
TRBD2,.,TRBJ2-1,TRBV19,CASSIVLAGGGSYNEQFF,TGTGCCAGTAGTATCGTTCTAGCGGGAGGGGGCTCCTACAATGAGCAGTTCTTC
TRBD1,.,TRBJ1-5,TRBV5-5,CASSFSTGGSQPQHF,TGTGCCAGCAGCTTCTCGACAGGGGGCAGTCAGCCCCAGCATTTT
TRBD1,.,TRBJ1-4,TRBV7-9,CASSSRQGQKLFF,TGTGCCAGCAGCAGCCGACAGGGGCAAAAACTGTTTTTT
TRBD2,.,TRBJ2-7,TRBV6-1,CASSELAGAYEQYF,TGTGCCAGCAGTGAACTAGCGGGAGCCTACGAGCAGTACTTC
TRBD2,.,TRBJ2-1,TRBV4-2,CASSQVLAGVKLTQNEQFF,TGTGCCAGCAGCCAAGTTTTAGCGGGAGTGAAACTTACACAGAATGAGCAGTTCTTC
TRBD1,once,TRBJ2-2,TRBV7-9,CASSPGQARTGELFF,TGTGCCAGCAGCCCGGGACAGGCCCGCACCGGGGAGCTGTTTTTT
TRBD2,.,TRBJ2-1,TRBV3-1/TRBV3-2,CASSLAGLGNEQFF,TGTGCCAGCAGCCTAGCGGGTCTGGGCAATGAGCAGTTCTTC
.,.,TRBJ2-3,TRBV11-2,CASSPRGTTDTQYF,TGTGCCAGCAGCCCCCGGGGGACCACAGATACGCAGTATTTT
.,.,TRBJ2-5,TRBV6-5,CASKEGPSGETQYF,TGTGCCAGCAAGGAGGGCCCCTCGGGAGAGACCCAGTACTTC
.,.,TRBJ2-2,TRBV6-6,CASTERNTGELFF,TGTGCCAGCACTGAGCGGAACACCGGGGAGCTGTTTTTT
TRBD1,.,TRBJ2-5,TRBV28,CASSLATGGQETQYF,TGTGCCAGCAGTTTGGCTACAGGGGGCCAAGAGACCCAGTACTTC
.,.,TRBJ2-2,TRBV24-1,CATSDLGVNTGELFF,TGTGCCACCAGTGATTTAGGAGTGAACACCGGGGAGCTGTTTTTT
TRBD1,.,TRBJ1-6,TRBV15,CATSREGQGFSPLHF,TGTGCCACCAGCAGAGAGGGACAGGGTTTTTCACCCCTCCACTTT
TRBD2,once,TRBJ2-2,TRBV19,CASSIGSGTSGYTGELFF,TGTGCCAGTAGTATCGGGTCGGGAACTAGCGGTTATACCGGGGAGCTGTTTTTT
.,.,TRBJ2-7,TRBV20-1,CSASHSGGISYEQYF,TGCAGTGCTAGTCATTCCGGCGGAATTTCCTACGAGCAGTACTTC
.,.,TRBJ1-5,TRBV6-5,CASSPQGSNQPQHF,TGTGCCAGCAGCCCGCAGGGAAGCAATCAGCCCCAGCATTTT
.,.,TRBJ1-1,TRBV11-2,CASSYGGGMNTEAFF,TGTGCCAGCAGCTATGGGGGGGGAATGAACACTGAAGCTTTCTTT
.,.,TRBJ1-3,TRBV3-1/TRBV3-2,CASSQDGQSSGNTIYF,TGTGCCAGCAGCCAAGATGGACAGAGCTCTGGAAACACCATATATTTT